A selection of T cell receptor beta chains follows, all from one sample in a study of OX40 agonist ivuxolimab in advanced cancers. The table came from immunoSEQ multiplex PCR; TCRdb's copy has only in-frame clones and leaves some out. The repertoire holds 65,000 to 95,000 clones, with about 86% as singletons. The sample here was CD4+ or CD8+ T cells sorted from blood, taken in a trial of the OX40 agonist ivuxolimab. These receptors were collected from an adult with an advanced solid tumor such as melanoma, head and neck, liver or kidney cancer. CDR3s leave out the opening cysteine and the closing phenylalanine or tryptophan.

TRBV5-1,TRBJ2-2,ASSAQSDYGELF
TRBV25-1,TRBJ2-7,ASSEYGSYEQY
TRBV28,TRBJ2-5,ASSFGVKTQY
TRBV29-1,TRBJ2-1,SLGTSGRHEQF
TRBV28,TRBJ2-7,ASSYGNYEQY
TRBV7-6,TRBJ2-3,ASSGSGTDTQY
TRBV5-1,TRBJ2-3,ASSTRTSGRMADTQY
TRBV5-4,TRBJ2-5,ASSFGDFSGKETQY
TRBV5-5,TRBJ2-5,ASSLADILGTQY
TRBV7-9,TRBJ2-2,ASSSGLAGNTGELF
TRBV9,TRBJ2-7,ASSGRDPEATSGGTYEQY
TRBV7-7,TRBJ1-3,ASSSGPSGNTIY
TRBV19,TRBJ2-5,ASMVGGGETQY
TRBV28,TRBJ2-1,ASSLRGNMGNEQF
TRBV2,TRBJ2-4,ASSEADSSGHRLAKNIQY
TRBV19,TRBJ2-1,ASRGRGGNEQF
TRBV6-5,TRBJ2-5,ASSYNEGQTQY
TRBV5-1,TRBJ2-1,ASSAGLVSGQKYNEQF
TRBV7-9,TRBJ1-5,ASSLTADQPQH
TRBV21-1,TRBJ1-3,ASSKVVVNSSGNTIY
TRBV5-6,TRBJ2-2,ASSPVGGDTGELF
TRBV20-1,TRBJ2-5,SARGEETQY
TRBV19,TRBJ2-5,ASSIPRAAGISTQY
TRBV19,TRBJ1-5,ASSIASWYSNQPQH
TRBV29-1,TRBJ1-3,SVVWSSGNTIY
TRBV7-3,TRBJ2-7,ASSSQAGALYEQY
TRBV7-6,TRBJ1-1,ASSRGIGDTEAF
TRBV2,TRBJ1-2,ASSGDSYGYT
TRBV7-9,TRBJ2-1,ASSLVSSGSMNEQF
TRBV30,TRBJ2-1,AHSARAYNEQF
TRBV6-5,TRBJ1-3,ASSKNREGGNTIY
TRBV7-6,TRBJ2-7,ASSFGPPVSSYEQY
TRBV7-2,TRBJ2-1,ASSRSRGADEQF
TRBV2,TRBJ2-7,ASSALLYEQY
TRBV7-3,TRBJ2-7,ASSFTARGEQY
TRBV4-3,TRBJ2-1,ASSQVYTGGASLDEQF
TRBV7-7,TRBJ2-1,ASSLQAGVGNEQF
TRBV10-3,TRBJ1-2,AIRAGRSNYGYT
TRBV20-1,TRBJ2-3,SATRTDTQY
TRBV28,TRBJ2-2,ASRLPLSTGELF
TRBV4-2,TRBJ2-2,ASSQEGPAGTGELF
TRBV5-4,TRBJ2-3,ASSFSGNTDTQY
TRBV11-2,TRBJ2-1,ASSPLAGGYNEQF
TRBV4-3,TRBJ1-3,ASSRGFRDGSPSGNTIY
TRBV15,TRBJ1-1,ATSRESRTAVNTEAF
TRBV28,TRBJ1-3,ASSVGTAGNTIY
TRBV27,TRBJ1-1,ASSLSPGQMNTEAF
TRBV6-4,TRBJ1-1,ASSVGGSTEAF
TRBV2,TRBJ2-2,ASKETATGELF
TRBV29-1,TRBJ2-1,SGGSGTLYNEQF
TRBV19,TRBJ1-1,ASSIRDTPLEAF
TRBV5-1,TRBJ2-7,ASSLAQGTYEQY
TRBV2,TRBJ2-3,ASSEDRQGSGTDTQY
TRBV5-4,TRBJ1-1,ASSLAHSYTEAF
TRBV30,TRBJ2-5,AWRMGLAGEGQETQY
TRBV29-1,TRBJ2-7,SVRDGGMNEQY
TRBV28,TRBJ2-3,ASSSSLAGYTDTQY